This TCR beta chain derives from a study of shared clonotypes between healthy human individuals. Study-level information: Per-donor plates numbered three CD4 naive, three CD4 memory, two CD8 naive and one CD8 memory.

CD45RO-negative cells were positively selected for CCR7, leaving out terminally differentiated effector memory CD45RA+ cells. This CDR3 is 13 amino acids long. CDR1 and CDR2 from the germline V gene are MGHRA and YSYEKL. Trimming took 0 bases from V and 1 from J, leaving 3 bases between them. The study, taken as a whole, reports: An anticipated effect of sequencing depth on clonotype sharing among donors was recognized.

About this clone: Antigen unknown.

TCRdb keeps only in-frame clones here, not all; method: immunoSEQ multiplex PCR. The sample contains about 580,000 clones, 95% to 98% of which appear only once. Material: naive CD8+ T cells sorted from blood. This TCR was recovered from a man younger than 45 in good health. The chain combines TRBV4-1 with TRBJ1-1; D gene uncertain. The DNA of the CDR3 is TGCGCCAGCAGCCAAGATCCGAACACTGAAGCTTTCTTT. Amino acids: CASSQDPNTEAFF.